The clone carrying this TCR beta chain was counted ten times or more. Its antigen is as yet unknown. Patients included in sequencing had previously demonstrated CD8+CD57+ cell expansion by flow cytometry. Sampling of blood occurred while the patients had still received no therapy. These data belong to a study of CD8+CD57+ T cells in acquired aplastic anemia. For the study at large: The DNA of sorted CD4+ and CD8+ cells averaged roughly 3 ug. General study findings and limits: Patients and controls turned out to have around 29 CD8+ CDR3 sequences in common.

The V end lost 2 bases, the J end lost 0 bases, and 9 bases lay between the germline ends. The V gene's germline CDR1 is SGHRS and CDR2 YFSETQ. The CDR3 spans 15 residues. According to the study, genomic DNA was the template for TCR beta VDJ and CDR3 profiling. MiXCR, run by TCRdb on the reads, gives a single entry per CDR3 protein. The sample has under 200,000 distinct CDR3 sequences, around half seen once; the top ten hold approximately 3%. Sample: sorted CD4+, CD8+, or CD8+CD57+ T cells (not recorded which) from PBMCs. This sequence originates from a human donor with aplastic anemia. The genes are TRBV5-1 and TRBJ1-3; D not resolved. This CDR3 reads CASSLDGFSGNTIYF. In nucleotides, the CDR3 is TGCGCCAGCAGCTTAGACGGCTTCTCTGGAAACACCATATATTTT.